This T cell receptor delta chain came from a study of gamma-delta chains in newborns, infants, children. Study overall: Innate gammadelta T cells reportedly expand polyclonally right after birth, driven by microbial exposure, per the title.

Trimming removed 3 bases from V and 2 bases from J; junction bases left unmatched: 1. Germline CDR1 is GEAIGNYY and CDR2 is EKD. The CDR3 length is 15 residues. This clone has a handful of counts. The amino acid sequence in TCRdb belongs to a much larger clone and departs from this DNA's translation at residue 5, likely a sequencing read error; the sequence shown is translated from the DNA. TCRdb called clones from the reads again using CATT. The table lists around 3,500 delta-chain clones, roughly 0.27% of them singletons. Input material: blood. The chain links TRDV2 to TRDJ2; 11 nucleotides line up with TRDD3. This receptor was taken from a child who was a newborn, infant or young child, either healthy, febrile or measles-vaccinated (not recorded which). The CDR3 nucleotides are TGTGCCTGTGACGCTGGGGGATACTTGACAGCACAACTCTTCTTT. Protein sequence: CACDAGGYLTAQLFF.